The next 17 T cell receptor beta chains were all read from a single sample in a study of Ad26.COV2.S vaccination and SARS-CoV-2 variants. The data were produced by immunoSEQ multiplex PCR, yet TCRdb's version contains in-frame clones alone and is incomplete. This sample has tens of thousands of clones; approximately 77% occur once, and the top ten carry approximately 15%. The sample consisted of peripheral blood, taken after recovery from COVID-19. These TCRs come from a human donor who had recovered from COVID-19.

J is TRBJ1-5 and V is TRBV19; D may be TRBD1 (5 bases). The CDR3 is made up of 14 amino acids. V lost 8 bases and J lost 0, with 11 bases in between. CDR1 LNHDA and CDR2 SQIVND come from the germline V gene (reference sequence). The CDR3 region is CASRDLISNQPQHF. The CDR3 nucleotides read TGTGCCAGTCGGGACTTAATTAGCAATCAGCCCCAGCATTTT.

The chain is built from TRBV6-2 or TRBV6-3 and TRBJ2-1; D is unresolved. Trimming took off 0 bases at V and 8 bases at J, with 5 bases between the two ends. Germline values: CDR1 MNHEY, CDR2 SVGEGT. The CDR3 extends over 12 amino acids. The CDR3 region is CASSYSGYEQFF. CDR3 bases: TGTGCCAGCAGTTACTCTGGGTATGAGCAGTTCTTC.

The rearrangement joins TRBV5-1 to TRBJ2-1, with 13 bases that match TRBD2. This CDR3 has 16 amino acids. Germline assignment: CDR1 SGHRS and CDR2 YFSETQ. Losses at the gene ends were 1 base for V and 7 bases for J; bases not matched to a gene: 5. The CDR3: CASSLSGGLAGNEQFF. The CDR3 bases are TGCGCCAGCAGCTTGTCTGGGGGACTAGCGGGAAATGAGCAGTTCTTC.

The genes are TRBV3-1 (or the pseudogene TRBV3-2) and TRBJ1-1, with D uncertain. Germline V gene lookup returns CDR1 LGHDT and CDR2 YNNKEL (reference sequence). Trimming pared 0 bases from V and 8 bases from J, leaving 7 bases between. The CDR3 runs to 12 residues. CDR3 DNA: TGTGCCAGCAGCCAAGATCGCTGGGAAGCTTTCTTT. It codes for CASSQDRWEAFF.

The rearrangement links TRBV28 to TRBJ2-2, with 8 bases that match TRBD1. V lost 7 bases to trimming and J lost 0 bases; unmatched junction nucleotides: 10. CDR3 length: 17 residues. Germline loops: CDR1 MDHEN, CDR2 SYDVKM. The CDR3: CASTGTGDFANTGELFF. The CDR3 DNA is TGTGCCAGCACCGGGACAGGAGATTTCGCGAACACCGGGGAGCTGTTTTTT.

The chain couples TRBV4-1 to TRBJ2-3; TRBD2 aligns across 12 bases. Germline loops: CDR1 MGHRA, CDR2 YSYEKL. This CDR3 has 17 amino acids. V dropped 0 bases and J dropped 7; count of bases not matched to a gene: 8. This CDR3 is CASSQDSRLAGVNTQYF. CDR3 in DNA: TGCGCCAGCAGCCAAGATTCCCGACTAGCGGGAGTTAATACGCAGTATTTT.

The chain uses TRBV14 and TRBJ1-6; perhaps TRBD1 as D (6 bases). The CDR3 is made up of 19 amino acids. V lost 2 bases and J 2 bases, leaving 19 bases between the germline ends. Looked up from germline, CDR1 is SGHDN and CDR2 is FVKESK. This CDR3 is CASSQRGHGLGAYNSPLHF. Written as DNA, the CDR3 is TGTGCCAGCAGCCAACGGGGACATGGGCTTGGGGCCTATAATTCACCCCTCCACTTT.

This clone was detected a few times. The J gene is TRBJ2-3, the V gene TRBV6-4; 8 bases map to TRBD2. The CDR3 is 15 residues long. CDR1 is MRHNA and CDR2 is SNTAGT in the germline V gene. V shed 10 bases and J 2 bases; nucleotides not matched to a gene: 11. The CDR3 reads CATKGRRGATDTQYF. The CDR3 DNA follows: TGTGCCACCAAAGGCCGGCGGGGGGCCACAGATACGCAGTATTTT.

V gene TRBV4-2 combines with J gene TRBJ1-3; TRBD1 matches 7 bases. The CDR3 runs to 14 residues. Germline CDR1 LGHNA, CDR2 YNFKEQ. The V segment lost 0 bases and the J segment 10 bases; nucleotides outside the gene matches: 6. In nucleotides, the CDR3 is TGTGCCAGCAGCCAAGATTCGACAGGGAATACCATATATTTT. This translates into CASSQDSTGNTIYF.

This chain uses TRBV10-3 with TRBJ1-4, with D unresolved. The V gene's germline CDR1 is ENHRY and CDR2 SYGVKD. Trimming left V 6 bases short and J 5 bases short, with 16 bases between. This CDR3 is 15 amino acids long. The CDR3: CAIRGSGQENEKLFF. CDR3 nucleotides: TGTGCCATCAGAGGATCAGGCCAGGAGAATGAAAAACTGTTTTTT.

The CDR3 bases are TGTGCCACCAGTGAGCCCCGGACAGGGGGGGTCGGGGAGCTGTTTTTT. This sequence encodes CATSEPRTGGVGELFF. V is TRBV24-1 and J is TRBJ2-2; 10 bases align to TRBD1. The CDR3 has 16 amino acids. V shed 4 bases and J 7 bases; nucleotides not matched to a gene: 8. Germline V gene data show CDR1 as KGHDR and CDR2 as SFDVKD.

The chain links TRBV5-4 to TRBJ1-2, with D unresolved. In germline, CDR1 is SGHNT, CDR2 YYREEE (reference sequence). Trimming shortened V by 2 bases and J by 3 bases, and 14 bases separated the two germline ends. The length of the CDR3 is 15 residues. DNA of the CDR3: TGTGCCAGCAGCTTAGGTGGTTCCCCACACTATGGCTACACCTTC. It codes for CASSLGGSPHYGYTF.

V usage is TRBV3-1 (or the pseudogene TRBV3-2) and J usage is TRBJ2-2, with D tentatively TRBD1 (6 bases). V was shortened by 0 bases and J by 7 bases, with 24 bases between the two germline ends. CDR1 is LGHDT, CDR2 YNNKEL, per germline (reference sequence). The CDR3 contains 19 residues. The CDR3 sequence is CASSQEKVGRTVPNGELFF. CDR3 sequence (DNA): TGTGCCAGCAGCCAAGAAAAAGTAGGAAGGACAGTACCAAACGGGGAGCTGTTTTTT.

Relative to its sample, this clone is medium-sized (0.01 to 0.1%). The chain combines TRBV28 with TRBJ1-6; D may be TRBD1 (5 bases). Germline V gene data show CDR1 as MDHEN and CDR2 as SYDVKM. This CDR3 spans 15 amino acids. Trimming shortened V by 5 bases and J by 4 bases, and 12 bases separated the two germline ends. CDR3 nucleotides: TGTGCCAGCAGTCGGGACGGAGGGTATAATTCACCCCTCCACTTT. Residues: CASSRDGGYNSPLHF.

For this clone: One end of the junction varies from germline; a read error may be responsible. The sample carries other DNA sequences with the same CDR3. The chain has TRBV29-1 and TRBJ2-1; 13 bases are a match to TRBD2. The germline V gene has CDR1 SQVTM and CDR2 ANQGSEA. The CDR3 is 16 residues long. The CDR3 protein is CSVRTSGSLSYNEQFF. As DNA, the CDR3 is TGTAGCGTGCGGACTAGCGGGAGTCTCTCCTACAATGAGCAGTTCTTC.

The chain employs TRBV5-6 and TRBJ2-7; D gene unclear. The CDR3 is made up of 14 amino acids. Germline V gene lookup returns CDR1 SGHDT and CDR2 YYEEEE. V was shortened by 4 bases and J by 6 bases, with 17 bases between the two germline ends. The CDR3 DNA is TGTGCCAGCAGCGTCGTGGGGTGGGCCGTCGAGCAGTACTTC. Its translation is CASSVVGWAVEQYF.

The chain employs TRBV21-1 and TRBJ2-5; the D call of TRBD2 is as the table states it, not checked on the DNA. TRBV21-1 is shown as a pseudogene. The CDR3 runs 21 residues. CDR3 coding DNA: TGTGCCAGCCCGTCCCCCCCAACGCGACTAGCGGGAGGGCCGGGGTCAGAGACCCAGTACTTC. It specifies CASPSPPTRLAGGPGSETQYF.